This T cell receptor (beta chain) was sequenced during a study of tumor-infiltrating lymphocytes in primary liver carcinoma. Study background: Enrolled patients were male and female, aged 30 to 69 years. The study obtained roughly 3.65 to 7.13 million productive TCRbeta reads per sample, similar across tissue types.

Reverse transcription of roughly 470 ng total RNA with a constant-region primer produced TCR beta cDNA. Slightly modified ARM-PCR with three nested multiplex PCR rounds yielded TCR beta libraries. Each of the first two PCR rounds ran roughly 9 cycles with TRBV1-TRBV30 forward and C-beta reverse primers. TCRdb itself ran the multiplex PCR reads through MiXCR, one entry per CDR3 protein. The sample shows tens of thousands of distinct CDR3 sequences, 60% to 80% of them seen only once. Germline V lookup: CDR1 SGDLS, CDR2 YYNGEE. CDR3 length: 12 amino acids. Concerning this clonotype: The target antigen is unknown. Germline and junction disagree at one end, which may indicate a read error.

Joint extraction of RNA and DNA used roughly 17-32 mg of bulk tissue that was unsorted. Patients diagnosed with primary liver carcinoma received treatment through surgical resection. Study-level points and caveats: Blood had a significantly lower top-250-clone fraction than tumors did (p = 0.039).

The sample taken for sequencing was tumor-adjacent normal liver tissue. V and J are TRBV9 and TRBJ2-3; D is unresolved. The receptor was derived from a woman aged 25 to 45 with primary liver carcinoma and hepatitis B virus infection. CDR3 bases: TGTGCCAACAGCCCACACACAGATACGCAGTATTTT. Protein product: CANSPHTDTQYF. Based on the CDR3 plus reference TRBV9 and TRBJ2-3, the full variable domain is DSGVTQTPKHLITATGQRVTLRCSPRSGDLSVYWYQQSLDQGLQFLIQYYNGEERAKGNILERFSAQQFPDLHSELNLSSLELGDSALYFCANSPHTDTQYFGPGTRLTVL.